Listed here is a single T cell receptor (beta chain). 60 Vbeta and 13 Jbeta primers were used in PCR. Profiling relied on immunoSEQ multiplex PCR, and the TCRdb table lists in-frame clones only, not all of them. The repertoire holds 130,000 to 150,000 clones, with approximately 80% as singletons. This sample is drawn from a study of cytomegalovirus exposure and HLA in healthy donors. The sequencing sample was made of PBMCs. The source is a woman between 45 and 65 years old in good health and CMV-seropositive.

This CDR3 reads CASSPSHAYEQYF. CDR3 DNA sequence: TGTGCCAGCAGCCCCAGTCATGCTTACGAGCAGTACTTC. The chain recombines TRBV7-9 with TRBJ2-7; D not certain. Trimming removed 5 bases from V and 4 bases from J, with 12 bases in between. This CDR3 has 13 residues. Germline loops: CDR1 SEHNR, CDR2 FQNEAQ (reference sequence).